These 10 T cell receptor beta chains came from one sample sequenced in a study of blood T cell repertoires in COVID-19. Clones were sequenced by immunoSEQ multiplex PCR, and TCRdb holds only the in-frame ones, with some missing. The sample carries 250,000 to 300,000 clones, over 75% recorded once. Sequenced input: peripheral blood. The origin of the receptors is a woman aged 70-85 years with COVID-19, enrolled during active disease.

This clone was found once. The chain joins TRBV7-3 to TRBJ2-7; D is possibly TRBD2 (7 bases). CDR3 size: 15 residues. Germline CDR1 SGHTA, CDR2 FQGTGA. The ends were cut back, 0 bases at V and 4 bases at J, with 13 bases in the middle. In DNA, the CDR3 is TGTGCCAGCAGCTTAACTAGGGGGGGAGAGTACGAGCAGTACTTC. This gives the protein CASSLTRGGEYEQYF. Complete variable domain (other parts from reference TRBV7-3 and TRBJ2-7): GAGVSQTPSNKVTEKGKYVELRCDPISGHTALYWYRQSLGQGPEFLIYFQGTGAADDSGLPNDRFFAVRPEGSVSTLKIQRTERGDSAVYLCASSLTRGGEYEQYFGPGTRLTVT.

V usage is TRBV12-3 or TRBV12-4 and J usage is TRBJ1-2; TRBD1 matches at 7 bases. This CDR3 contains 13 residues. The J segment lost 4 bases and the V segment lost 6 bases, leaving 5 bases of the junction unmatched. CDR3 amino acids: CASSSGQLYGYTF. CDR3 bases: TGTGCCAGCAGCTCGGGACAGCTCTATGGCTACACCTTC.

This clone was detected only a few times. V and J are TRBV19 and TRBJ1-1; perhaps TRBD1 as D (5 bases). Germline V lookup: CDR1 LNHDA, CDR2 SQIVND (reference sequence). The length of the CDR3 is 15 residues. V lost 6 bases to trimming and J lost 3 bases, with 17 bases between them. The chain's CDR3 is CASRGLWGLHTEAFF. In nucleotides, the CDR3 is TGTGCCAGTAGGGGCTTGTGGGGCCTGCACACTGAAGCTTTCTTT.

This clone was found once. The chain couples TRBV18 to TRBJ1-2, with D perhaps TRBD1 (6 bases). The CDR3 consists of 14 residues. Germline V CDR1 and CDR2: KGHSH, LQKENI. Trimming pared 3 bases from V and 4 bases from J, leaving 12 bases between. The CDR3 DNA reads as TGTGCCAGCTCACCTTCGGACAGTCTCTATGGCTACACCTTC. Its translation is CASSPSDSLYGYTF.

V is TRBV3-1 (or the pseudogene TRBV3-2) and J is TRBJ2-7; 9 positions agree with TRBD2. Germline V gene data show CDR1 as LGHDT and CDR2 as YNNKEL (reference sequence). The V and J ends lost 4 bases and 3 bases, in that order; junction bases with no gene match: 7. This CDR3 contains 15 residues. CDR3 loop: CASSPRGSGSYEQYF. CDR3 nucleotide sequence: TGTGCCAGCAGCCCCCGGGGTAGCGGGAGCTACGAGCAGTACTTC.

This chain's CDR3 is CASSLGQGQPQHF. For the CDR3, the DNA is TGTGCCAGCAGCTTGGGACAGGGTCAGCCCCAGCATTTT. The V and J genes are TRBV5-6 and TRBJ1-5, with 7 bases matching TRBD1. This CDR3 has 13 amino acids. V gave up 0 bases and J gave up 6 bases; unmatched junction bases: 0. Germline loops: CDR1 SGHDT, CDR2 YYEEEE.

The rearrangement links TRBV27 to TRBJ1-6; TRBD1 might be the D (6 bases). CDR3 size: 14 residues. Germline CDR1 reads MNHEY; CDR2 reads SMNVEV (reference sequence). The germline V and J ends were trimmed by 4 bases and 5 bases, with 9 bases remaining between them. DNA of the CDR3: TGTGCCAGCAGTTCAGCAGGGGATAATTCACCCCTCCACTTT. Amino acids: CASSSAGDNSPLHF.

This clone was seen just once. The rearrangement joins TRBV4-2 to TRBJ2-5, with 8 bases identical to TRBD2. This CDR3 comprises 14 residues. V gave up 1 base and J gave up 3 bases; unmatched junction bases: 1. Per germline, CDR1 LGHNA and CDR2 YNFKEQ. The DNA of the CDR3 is TGTGCCAGCAGCCAAGCACTAGCGGAAGAGACCCAGTACTTC. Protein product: CASSQALAEETQYF.

The CDR3 DNA sequence: TGTGCCAGCAGGAGCCAGGGGGCATTCTTGAACACTGAAGCTTTCTTT. Protein: CASRSQGAFLNTEAFF. The chain joins TRBV28 to TRBJ1-1; 8 bases fit TRBD1. Per the germline V gene, CDR1 is MDHEN and CDR2 is SYDVKM. V was clipped by 6 bases and J by 0 bases; unmatched bases: 9. CDR3 length equals 16 residues.

The CDR3 DNA follows: TGTGCCATCAGTGGTAGGACAGGGGGAGAGGACACTGAAGCTTTCTTT. This sequence encodes CAISGRTGGEDTEAFF. The V gene is TRBV10-3, the J gene TRBJ1-1; TRBD1 matches 10 bases. Unmatched junction bases numbered 8, after V lost 4 bases and J lost 3 bases. The CDR3 covers 16 residues. CDR1 ENHRY and CDR2 SYGVKD come from the germline V gene.